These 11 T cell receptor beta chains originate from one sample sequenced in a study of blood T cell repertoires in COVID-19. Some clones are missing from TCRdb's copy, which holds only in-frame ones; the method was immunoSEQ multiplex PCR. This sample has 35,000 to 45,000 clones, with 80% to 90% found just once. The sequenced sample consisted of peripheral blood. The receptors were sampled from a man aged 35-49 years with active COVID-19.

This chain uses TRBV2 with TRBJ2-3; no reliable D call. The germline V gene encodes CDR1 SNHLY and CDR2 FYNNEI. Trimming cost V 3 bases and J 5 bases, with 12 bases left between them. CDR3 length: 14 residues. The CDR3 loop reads CASSEYMTGDTQYF. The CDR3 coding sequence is TGTGCCAGCAGTGAGTACATGACGGGAGATACGCAGTATTTT.

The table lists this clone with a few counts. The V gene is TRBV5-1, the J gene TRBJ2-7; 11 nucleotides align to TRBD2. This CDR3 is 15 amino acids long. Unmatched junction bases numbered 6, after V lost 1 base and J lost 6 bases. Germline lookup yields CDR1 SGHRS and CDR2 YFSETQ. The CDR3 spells CASSLRLAGNGEQYF. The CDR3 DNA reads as TGCGCCAGCAGCTTGCGACTAGCGGGGAACGGCGAGCAGTACTTC. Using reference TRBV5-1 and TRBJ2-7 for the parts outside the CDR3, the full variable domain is KAGVTQTPRYLIKTRGQQVTLSCSPISGHRSVSWYQQTPGQGLQFLFEYFSETQRNKGNFPGRFSGRQFSNSRSEMNVSTLELGDSALYLCASSLRLAGNGEQYFGPGTRLTVT.

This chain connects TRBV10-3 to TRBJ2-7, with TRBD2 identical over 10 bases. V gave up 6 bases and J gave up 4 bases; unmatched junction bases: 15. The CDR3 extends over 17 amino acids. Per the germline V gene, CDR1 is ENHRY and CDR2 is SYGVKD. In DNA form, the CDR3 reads TGTGCCATCAGCTCCATTAAGCGGGAGGGGGAGTGGTACGAGCAGTACTTC. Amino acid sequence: CAISSIKREGEWYEQYF.

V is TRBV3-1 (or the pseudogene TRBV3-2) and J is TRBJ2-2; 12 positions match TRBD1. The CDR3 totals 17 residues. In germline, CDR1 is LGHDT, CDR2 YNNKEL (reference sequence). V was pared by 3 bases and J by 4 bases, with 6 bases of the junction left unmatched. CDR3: CASSHYGTGGSTGELFF. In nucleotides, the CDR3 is TGTGCCAGCAGCCATTATGGGACAGGGGGCTCCACCGGGGAGCTGTTTTTT.

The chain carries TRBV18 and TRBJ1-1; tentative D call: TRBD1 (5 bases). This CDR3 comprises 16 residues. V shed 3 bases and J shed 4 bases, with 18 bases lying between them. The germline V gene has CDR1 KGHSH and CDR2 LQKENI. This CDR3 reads CASSPPTNRRGTEAFF. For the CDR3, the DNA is TGTGCCAGCTCACCTCCTACAAATAGGAGGGGCACTGAAGCTTTCTTT. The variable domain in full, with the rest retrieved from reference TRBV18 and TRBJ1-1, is NAGVMQNPRHLVRRRGQEARLRCSPMKGHSHVYWYRQLPEEGLKFMVYLQKENIIDESGMPKERFSAEFPKEGPSILRIQQVVRGDSAAYFCASSPPTNRRGTEAFFGQGTRLTVV.

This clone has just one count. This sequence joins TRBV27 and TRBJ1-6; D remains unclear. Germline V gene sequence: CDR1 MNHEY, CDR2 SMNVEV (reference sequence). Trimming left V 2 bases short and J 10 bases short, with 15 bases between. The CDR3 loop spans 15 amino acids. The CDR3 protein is CASSLVAFGRSPLHF. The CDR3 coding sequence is TGTGCCAGCAGTTTAGTGGCTTTTGGGCGATCACCCCTCCACTTT.

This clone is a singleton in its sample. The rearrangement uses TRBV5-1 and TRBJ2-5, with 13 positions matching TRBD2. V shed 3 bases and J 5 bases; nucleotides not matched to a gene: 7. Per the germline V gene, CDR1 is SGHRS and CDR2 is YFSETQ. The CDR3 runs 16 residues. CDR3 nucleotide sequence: TGCGCCAGCAGCTATCGACTAGCGGGAGGCAGGGAGACCCAGTACTTC. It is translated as CASSYRLAGGRETQYF.

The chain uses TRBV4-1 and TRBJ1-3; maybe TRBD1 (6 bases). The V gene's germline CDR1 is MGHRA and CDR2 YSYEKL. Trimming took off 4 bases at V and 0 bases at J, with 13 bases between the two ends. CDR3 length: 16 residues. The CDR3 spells CASSPTRTDSGNTIYF. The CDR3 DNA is TGCGCCAGCAGCCCCACAAGGACAGACTCTGGAAACACCATATATTTT.

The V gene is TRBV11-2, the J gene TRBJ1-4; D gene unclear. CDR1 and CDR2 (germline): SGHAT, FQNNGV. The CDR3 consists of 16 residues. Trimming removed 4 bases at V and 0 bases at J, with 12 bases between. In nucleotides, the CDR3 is TGTGCCAGCAGCTCTCTAGCGATTACAACTAATGAAAAACTGTTTTTT. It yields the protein CASSSLAITTNEKLFF.

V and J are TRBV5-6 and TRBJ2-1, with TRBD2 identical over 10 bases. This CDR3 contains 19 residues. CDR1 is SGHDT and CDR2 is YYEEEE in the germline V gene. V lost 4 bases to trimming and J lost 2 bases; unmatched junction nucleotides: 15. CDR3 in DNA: TGTGCCAGCAGCCCCGGTCCGCTAGCGGGAGAGGAACCCTACAATGAGCAGTTCTTC. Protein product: CASSPGPLAGEEPYNEQFF.

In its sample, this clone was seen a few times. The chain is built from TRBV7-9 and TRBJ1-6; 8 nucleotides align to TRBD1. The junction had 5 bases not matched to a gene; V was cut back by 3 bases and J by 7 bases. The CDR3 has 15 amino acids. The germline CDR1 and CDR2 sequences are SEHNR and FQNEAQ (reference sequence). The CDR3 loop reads CASSFGQGVNSPLHF. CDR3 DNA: TGTGCCAGCAGCTTTGGACAGGGCGTGAATTCACCCCTCCACTTT. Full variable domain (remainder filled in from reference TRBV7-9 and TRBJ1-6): DTGVSQNPRHKITKRGQNVTFRCDPISEHNRLYWYRQTLGQGPEFLTYFQNEAQLEKSRLLSDRFSAERPKGSFSTLEIQRTEQGDSAMYLCASSFGQGVNSPLHFGNGTRLTVT.